This entry is about one T cell receptor (beta chain). This specimen belongs to a study of control samples from healthy donors and cancer patients. Germline CDR1 is MNHEY and CDR2 is SMNVEV (reference sequence). The CDR3 loop spans 15 amino acids. The V segment lost 5 bases and the J segment 7 bases; nucleotides outside the gene matches: 11. Clones were read by immunoSEQ multiplex PCR, and TCRdb kept only the in-frame ones, dropping some. The table has about 180,000 clones, 90% seen once. Sequencing input: blood. This chain uses TRBV27 with TRBJ2-1; 7 bases map to TRBD2. The TCR sequence derives from a woman aged 45-65 years in good health. This CDR3 reads CASSLLGGPVNEQFF. The CDR3 DNA is TGTGCCAGCAGTCTGCTGGGAGGGCCGGTGAATGAGCAGTTCTTC.